A single sample is the source of the 27 T cell receptor beta chains below, sequenced in a study of pediatric ulcerative colitis. Here immunoSEQ multiplex PCR was the method, and the copy in TCRdb shows in-frame clones only, minus some. The table includes about 64,000 clones, about 86% detected once. What was sequenced was blood. Receptors were obtained from a boy between 5 and 17 years old with severe ulcerative colitis.

This sequence joins TRBV30 and TRBJ2-1; a possible D gene is TRBD2 (5 bases). The CDR3 extends over 11 amino acids. Germline-derived CDR1 and CDR2 are GTSNPN and SVGIG (reference sequence). Between the trimmed V and J ends, which lost 3 bases and 5 bases, there was a span of 5 bases. CDR3 amino acids: CAWSGDNEQFF. The CDR3, as DNA: TGTGCCTGGAGCGGGGACAATGAGCAGTTCTTC.

The chain employs TRBV27 and TRBJ2-2; 14 positions match TRBD2. Germline CDR1 and CDR2: MNHEY and SMNVEV (reference sequence). With V trimmed by 5 bases and J by 6 bases, 5 bases remained unmatched. The CDR3 is made up of 16 amino acids. The CDR3 spells CASSLGLAGVAGELFF. The CDR3 DNA reads as TGTGCCAGCAGTCTGGGACTAGCGGGAGTGGCCGGGGAGCTGTTTTTT.

The chain employs TRBV2 and TRBJ1-5, with 7 bases matching TRBD1. CDR1 SNHLY and CDR2 FYNNEI come from the germline V gene. Trimming at V came to 6 bases and at J to 4 bases, leaving 9 bases not matched to a gene. The CDR3 consists of 15 residues. The DNA for the CDR3 is TGTGCCAGCAGCCAAGAGACAGGGTTGAATCAGCCCCAGCATTTT. Amino acids: CASSQETGLNQPQHF.

This clone was seen only once. This chain uses TRBV5-1 with TRBJ2-1; 7 nucleotides line up with TRBD1. The V segment lost 5 bases and the J segment 0 bases; nucleotides outside the gene matches: 5. Germline-derived CDR1 and CDR2 are SGHRS and YFSETQ. This CDR3 has 15 amino acids. In DNA, the CDR3 is TGCGCCAGCAGTTCCGGGACAGTCTCCTACAATGAGCAGTTCTTC. Translation: CASSSGTVSYNEQFF.

The rearrangement joins TRBV25-1 to TRBJ2-3; 7 nucleotides line up with TRBD1. The CDR3 is 15 residues long. The V and J ends lost 3 bases and 2 bases, in that order; junction bases with no gene match: 5. The germline V gene encodes CDR1 MGHDK and CDR2 SYGVNS. CDR3 sequence reads: CASSDQTGLTDTQYF. In DNA form, the CDR3 reads TGTGCCAGCAGTGATCAGACAGGGCTCACAGATACGCAGTATTTT.

This clone was counted a few times. The chain joins TRBV27 to TRBJ1-2, with D unresolved. The CDR3 sequence is 13 residues long. Germline CDR1 reads MNHEY; CDR2 reads SMNVEV (reference sequence). Trimming removed 2 bases from V and 3 bases from J, with 7 bases in between. In DNA, the CDR3 is TGTGCCAGCAGTTTAACCAGAGACTATGGCTACACCTTC. Protein: CASSLTRDYGYTF.

The rearrangement uses TRBV2 and TRBJ1-4; 7 nucleotides match TRBD1. Germline lookup yields CDR1 SNHLY and CDR2 FYNNEI. This CDR3 spans 15 amino acids. Trimming at V came to 6 bases and at J to 4 bases, leaving 8 bases not matched to a gene. The CDR3 DNA reads as TGTGCCAGCAGAGGGGCCACAGGGGTTAATGAAAAACTGTTTTTT. It encodes CASRGATGVNEKLFF.

The rearrangement joins TRBV7-9 to TRBJ2-7, with TRBD2 matching over 7 bases. V lost 1 base to trimming and J lost 5 bases; unmatched junction nucleotides: 8. The CDR3 spans 15 residues. Looked up from germline, CDR1 is SEHNR and CDR2 is FQNEAQ (reference sequence). The CDR3 nucleotides are TGTGCCAGCAGCTTAGTATCGCGGGAGCACCACGAGCAGTACTTC. Protein: CASSLVSREHHEQYF.

This clone has a single count. V and J are TRBV6-5 and TRBJ2-7, with TRBD1 matching 7 bases. V lost 8 bases, J lost 1 base, and 8 bases stayed unmatched. CDR3 length equals 14 residues. Germline V lookup: CDR1 MNHEY, CDR2 SVGAGI. The CDR3 DNA follows: TGTGCCAGCGGACCCGGGACAGCTTCCTACGAGCAGTACTTC. Encoded protein: CASGPGTASYEQYF.

There are a few counts of this clone. In nucleotides, the CDR3 is TGTGCCACCAACGATCACAGGTATGGAGACACTGAAGCTTTCTTT. Translated: CATNDHRYGDTEAFF. The J gene is TRBJ1-1, the V gene TRBV19; possible D gene TRBD1, 5 bases. Germline V lookup: CDR1 LNHDA, CDR2 SQIVND (reference sequence). CDR3 length: 15 residues. Trimming took 10 bases from V and 3 from J, leaving 21 bases between them.

A single count supports this clone. This chain connects TRBV29-1 to TRBJ2-1; 12 positions agree with TRBD2. V lost 6 bases, J lost 2 bases, and 5 bases stayed unmatched. Looked up from germline, CDR1 is SQVTM and CDR2 is ANQGSEA. This CDR3 comprises 15 residues. In DNA form, the CDR3 reads TGCAGCGTGGGGACTAGCGGGTCTCCCTACAATGAGCAGTTCTTC. This codes for CSVGTSGSPYNEQFF.

The chain has TRBV4-1 and TRBJ2-3; 7 positions agree with TRBD2. The trim removed 6 bases at V and 0 bases at J, leaving 6 bases unmatched. The CDR3 extends over 15 amino acids. Germline V lookup: CDR1 MGHRA, CDR2 YSYEKL. The CDR3 DNA sequence: TGCGCCAGCAGTAACCCTAGCGGAAGCACAGATACGCAGTATTTT. Its translation is CASSNPSGSTDTQYF.

The chain couples TRBV30 to TRBJ2-1, with 13 bases lining up with TRBD2. V lost 5 bases to trimming and J lost 4 bases; unmatched junction nucleotides: 14. The CDR3 loop spans 18 amino acids. Germline CDR1 is GTSNPN and CDR2 is SVGIG (reference sequence). The DNA for the CDR3 is TGTGCCTGGGTTCCACCTCCAAGGACTAGCGGGAGTTACAATGAGCAGTTCTTC. It codes for CAWVPPPRTSGSYNEQFF.

This chain connects TRBV11-3 to TRBJ2-1; D gene uncertain. CDR1 is SGHNT and CDR2 is YENEEA in the germline V gene. The CDR3 is made up of 13 amino acids. Trimming took off 3 bases at V and 2 bases at J, with 5 bases between the two ends. The CDR3 bases are TGTGCCAGCAGCTTTGGCGCCTACAATGAGCAGTTCTTC. It codes for CASSFGAYNEQFF. Supplemented by reference TRBV11-3 and TRBJ2-1, the full variable domain reads EAGVVQSPRYKIIEKKQPVAFWCNPISGHNTLYWYLQNLGQGPELLIRYENEEAVDDSQLPKDRFSAERLKGVDSTLKIQPAELGDSAVYLCASSFGAYNEQFFGPGTRLTVL.

The genes are TRBV7-7 and TRBJ2-1; 12 bases agree with TRBD2. Germline V gene lookup returns CDR1 SSHAT and CDR2 FNYEAQ (reference sequence). The CDR3 spans 15 residues. The CDR3 loop is CASSQSSGRGNEQFF. The CDR3 DNA is TGTGCTAGCTCCCAGTCTAGCGGGAGGGGGAATGAGCAGTTCTTC. The full variable domain, completed using reference TRBV7-7 and TRBJ2-1, is GAGVSQSPRYKVTKRGQDVTLRCDPISSHATLYWYQQALGQGPEFLTYFNYEAQPDKSGLPSDRFSAERPEGSISTLTIQRTEQRDSAMYRCASSQSSGRGNEQFFGPGTRLTVL.

The chain has TRBV18 and TRBJ2-5; D not certain. The V and J ends lost 3 bases and 5 bases respectively, with 10 bases between them. Germline CDR1 is KGHSH and CDR2 is LQKENI. The CDR3 runs to 13 residues. CDR3: CASSPLSGETQYF. For the CDR3, the DNA is TGTGCCAGCTCACCTCTTTCCGGCGAGACCCAGTACTTC.

The chain carries TRBV7-9 and TRBJ2-1; 10 nucleotides agree with TRBD2. Losses at the gene ends were 11 bases for V and 3 bases for J; bases not matched to a gene: 4. The CDR3 runs 13 residues. Germline V gene data show CDR1 as SEHNR and CDR2 as FQNEAQ (reference sequence). The CDR3, as DNA: TGTGCCGGACTAGCGGAGAACTACAATGAGCAGTTCTTC. Translated: CAGLAENYNEQFF.

The chain combines TRBV29-1 with TRBJ1-2; D is possibly TRBD1 (5 bases). Trimming pared 0 bases from V and 0 bases from J, leaving 8 bases between. The germline V gene encodes CDR1 SQVTM and CDR2 ANQGSEA. CDR3 length equals 14 residues. CDR3 in amino acids: CSVEDRGANYGYTF. The CDR3 coding sequence is TGCAGCGTTGAAGATCGGGGGGCTAACTATGGCTACACCTTC.

The chain couples TRBV6-5 to TRBJ2-3; 11 bases line up with TRBD2. Trimming cost V 4 bases and J 3 bases; bases outside gene matches: 6. Germline V lookup: CDR1 MNHEY, CDR2 SVGAGI. The length of the CDR3 is 16 residues. DNA of the CDR3: TGTGCCAGCAGTTCACTAGCGGGAGTACTAACAGATACGCAGTATTTT. The encoded protein is CASSSLAGVLTDTQYF.

This chain joins TRBV25-1 and TRBJ2-1; tentative D call: TRBD1 (7 bases). The V gene's germline CDR1 is MGHDK and CDR2 SYGVNS. V was shortened by 1 base and J by 9 bases, with 19 bases between the two germline ends. The CDR3 is made up of 16 amino acids. CDR3 sequence reads: CASSESYRQGGVEQFF. The DNA of the CDR3 is TGTGCCAGCAGTGAATCCTACCGACAGGGCGGGGTTGAGCAGTTCTTC. Full variable domain (outside the CDR3, taken from reference TRBV25-1 and TRBJ2-1): EADIYQTPRYLVIGTGKKITLECSQTMGHDKMYWYQQDPGMELHLIHYSYGVNSTEKGDLSSESTVSRIRTEHFPLTLESARPSHTSQYLCASSESYRQGGVEQFFGPGTRLTVL.

The chain joins TRBV7-8 to TRBJ2-1, with a weak D call TRBD1 (6 bases). The CDR3 has 17 residues. Germline CDR1 is SGHVS and CDR2 is FQNEAQ. The V gene lost 4 bases and the J gene lost 1 base, with 17 bases spanning the gap. This chain's CDR3 is CASSYLHRERSYNEQFF. The CDR3 DNA reads TGTGCCAGCAGCTATCTCCACAGGGAAAGGTCCTACAATGAGCAGTTCTTC.

The table lists this clone with a count of one. The genes are TRBV15 and TRBJ2-7; D possibly corresponds to TRBD1 (6 bases). The CDR3 sequence is 16 residues long. CDR1 LNHNV and CDR2 YYDKDF come from the germline V gene (reference sequence). The V end lost 1 base, the J end lost 2 bases, and 15 bases lay between the germline ends. DNA of the CDR3: TGTGCCACCAGCAGAGTGGGGCCAGGGGCGGCCTACGAGCAGTACTTC. Its translation: CATSRVGPGAAYEQYF.

This clone was recorded once. This rearrangement joins TRBV19 to TRBJ2-1, with a tentative D call TRBD2 (6 bases). Germline loops: CDR1 LNHDA, CDR2 SQIVND (reference sequence). CDR3 length: 14 amino acids. Trimming cost V 5 bases and J 5 bases, with 13 bases left between them. The CDR3 nucleotides read TGTGCCAGTAGTTCCGGGAGTACACACAATGAGCAGTTCTTC. Protein: CASSSGSTHNEQFF.

The chain couples TRBV9 to TRBJ2-1; 14 nucleotides match TRBD2. The ends lost 2 bases at V and 8 bases at J; junction bases unmatched: 0. The CDR3 is 14 residues long. Germline CDR1 reads SGDLS; CDR2 reads YYNGEE. The CDR3 DNA follows: TGTGCCAGCAGCGTGGGACTAGCGGGAGATGAGCAGTTCTTC. It translates to CASSVGLAGDEQFF.

The chain has TRBV7-8 and TRBJ1-2; the D gene is possibly TRBD1 (5 bases). V was pared by 7 bases and J by 4 bases, with 16 bases between. Germline V gives CDR1 SGHVS, CDR2 FQNEAQ. The CDR3 is made up of 14 amino acids. The CDR3 DNA sequence: TGTGCCAGCATTCAGGGAATTTCGGGCTATGGCTACACCTTC. It specifies CASIQGISGYGYTF.

This clone was picked up a small number of times. The V gene is TRBV6-5, the J gene TRBJ1-2; D is uncertain. The CDR3 contains 13 residues. Trimming took off 2 bases at V and 6 bases at J, with 10 bases between the two ends. From germline, CDR1 is MNHEY and CDR2 SVGAGI. CDR3 nucleotide sequence: TGTGCCAGCAGTTACATCTCAAGGGATGGCTACACCTTC. Translated, it gives CASSYISRDGYTF.

The rearrangement links TRBV7-2 to TRBJ2-7; possibly TRBD2 for D (5 bases). V was pared by 1 base and J by 3 bases, with 13 bases between. Per the germline V gene, CDR1 is SGHTA and CDR2 is FQGNSA. The CDR3 contains 15 residues. CDR3 in amino acids: CASSLGPLDFYEQYF. CDR3 nucleotide sequence: TGTGCCAGCAGCTTAGGGCCCCTGGACTTCTACGAGCAGTACTTC.